The 25 T cell receptor beta chains presented below share a single source sample, sequenced in a study of blood T cell repertoires in COVID-19. Using immunoSEQ multiplex PCR, the repertoire was profiled, and TCRdb retains in-frame clones only, with some absent. The profile covers 150,000 to 200,000 clones, with around 83% appearing a single time and about 0.98% taken by the ten largest. The sample consisted of peripheral blood. Every receptor here comes from a man younger than 35 with acute or convalescent COVID-19.

Notes on this clone: A much larger clone lies one base from this, so it may be a read error. The sample carries other DNA sequences with the same CDR3. The chain carries TRBV7-8 and TRBJ1-1, with 7 positions matching TRBD1. From germline, CDR1 is SGHVS and CDR2 FQNEAQ. This CDR3 has 14 amino acids. J lost 1 base, V lost 5 bases, and 4 bases had no gene match. DNA for the CDR3: TGTGCCAGCAGCCTCGGGACAGCGAACACTGAAGCTTTCTTT. Protein: CASSLGTANTEAFF.

This clone turned up a few times. The CDR3: CASSSDAGTINSPLHF. The CDR3 bases are TGCGCCAGCAGCTCGGACGCCGGGACAATTAATTCACCCCTCCACTTT. The chain is built from TRBV5-1 and TRBJ1-6; tentative D call: TRBD1 (6 bases). This CDR3 spans 16 amino acids. V lost 3 bases and J lost 6, with 16 bases in between. Germline V gives CDR1 SGHRS, CDR2 YFSETQ. Looking up the rest from reference TRBV5-1 and TRBJ1-6 gives the full variable domain: KAGVTQTPRYLIKTRGQQVTLSCSPISGHRSVSWYQQTPGQGLQFLFEYFSETQRNKGNFPGRFSGRQFSNSRSEMNVSTLELGDSALYLCASSSDAGTINSPLHFGNGTRLTVT.

This clone was seen more than once but under ten times. V gene TRBV7-2 combines with J gene TRBJ1-2; D ambiguous. This CDR3 contains 16 residues. V lost 5 bases and J 2 bases, leaving 18 bases between the germline ends. Germline loops: CDR1 SGHTA, CDR2 FQGNSA. The CDR3 DNA reads TGTGCCAGCAGCCCACCAAGCTTTGACATAAACTATGGCTACACCTTC. Residues: CASSPPSFDINYGYTF.

The chain joins TRBV6-6 to TRBJ1-5; TRBD1 matches at 7 bases. Trimming removed 5 bases from V and 5 bases from J; junction bases left unmatched: 9. The germline V gene has CDR1 MNHNY and CDR2 SVGAGI (reference sequence). The CDR3 spans 15 residues. This chain's CDR3 is CASSEGTATHQPQHF. CDR3 nucleotides: TGTGCCAGCAGTGAGGGGACAGCCACTCATCAGCCCCAGCATTTT.

The DNA for the CDR3 is TGTGCCAGCTGGACTGGTAGCGCTGAAGCTTTCTTT. Amino acid sequence: CASWTGSAEAFF. V and J are TRBV6-5 and TRBJ1-1; D is unresolved. Deletions cut 8 bases from V and 6 bases from J, with 13 bases between. CDR3 length: 12 amino acids. Germline assignment: CDR1 MNHEY and CDR2 SVGAGI.

This chain joins TRBV5-6 and TRBJ1-6; 10 nucleotides line up with TRBD1. CDR3 length: 15 residues. Germline CDR1 reads SGHDT; CDR2 reads YYEEEE. Trimming took 4 bases from V and 9 from J; bases not matched to a gene: 7. The CDR3, as DNA: TGTGCCAGCAGCGGTACGGGACAGGGGTCTTCACCCCTCCACTTT. Translating gives CASSGTGQGSSPLHF.

The chain is built from TRBV9 and TRBJ2-3, with a possible D match to TRBD1 (6 bases). This CDR3 region has 14 residues. The germline gives CDR1 SGDLS, CDR2 YYNGEE. V gave up 2 bases and J gave up 4 bases, with 11 bases separating them. The CDR3 spells CASSVGRGADTQYF. CDR3 nucleotide sequence: TGTGCCAGCAGCGTCGGCAGGGGAGCAGATACGCAGTATTTT.

The CDR3 protein is CASSVQGSSYEQYV. Written as DNA, the CDR3 is TGTGCCAGCAGCGTACAGGGAAGTTCCTACGAGCAGTACGTC. The J gene is TRBJ2-7, the V gene TRBV9, with a tentative D call TRBD1 (5 bases). Germline V gives CDR1 SGDLS, CDR2 YYNGEE. There are 14 residues in the CDR3. Trimming cost V 1 base and J 1 base, with 9 bases left between them.

The CDR3 coding sequence is TGCAGCGGAATGACAGGGAGTGAAAAACTGTTTTTT. Translation: CSGMTGSEKLFF. The V gene is TRBV29-1, the J gene TRBJ1-4, with 7 bases that match TRBD1. The CDR3 has 12 amino acids. V lost 7 bases and J lost 7; bases outside the gene matches: 6. Germline-derived CDR1 and CDR2 are SQVTM and ANQGSEA.

The rearrangement uses TRBV28 and TRBJ2-7; TRBD1 is a possible D gene (6 bases). This CDR3 is 13 amino acids long. Germline CDR1 and CDR2: MDHEN and SYDVKM. V lost 1 base to trimming and J lost 9 bases, with 13 bases between them. The CDR3 is CASSLFQGSPQYV. The CDR3 DNA reads TGTGCCAGCAGTTTATTCCAGGGGTCCCCGCAGTACGTC.

The rearrangement links TRBV24-1 to TRBJ2-7; D unresolved. CDR3 size: 15 residues. Trimming took off 4 bases at V and 1 base at J, with 13 bases between the two ends. The V gene's germline CDR1 is KGHDR and CDR2 SFDVKD. CDR3 DNA sequence: TGTGCCACCAGTGACTCTGAGATTCATTCCTACGAGCAGTACGTC. Amino acid sequence: CATSDSEIHSYEQYV.

The chain combines TRBV6-5 with TRBJ1-6; TRBD1 might be the D (6 bases). V was trimmed by 0 bases and J by 1 base, leaving 7 bases between them. Per the germline V gene, CDR1 is MNHEY and CDR2 is SVGAGI. This CDR3 spans 16 amino acids. DNA for the CDR3: TGTGCCAGCAGTTACTCCCAGGGGTCCTATAATTCACCCCTCCACTTT. It yields the protein CASSYSQGSYNSPLHF.

In regard to this clone: This same CDR3 is encoded by further DNA sequences in the sample. The rearrangement uses TRBV6-5 and TRBJ1-2; TRBD1 is a possible D gene (5 bases). The V and J ends lost 2 bases and 8 bases respectively, with 6 bases between them. Germline loops: CDR1 MNHEY, CDR2 SVGAGI. This CDR3 contains 11 residues. The CDR3 spells CASSYRGGYTF. The CDR3 nucleotides are TGTGCCAGCAGTTACAGGGGCGGCTACACCTTC.

Remarks on this clone: Other DNA sequences in the sample encode the same CDR3. The J gene is TRBJ1-3, the V gene TRBV5-1; D remains unclear. The CDR3 covers 15 residues. Germline V gene sequence: CDR1 SGHRS, CDR2 YFSETQ. With 0 bases removed from V and 1 base from J, the gap between germline ends came to 8 bases. The CDR3 sequence is CASSLAGVSGNTIYF. The CDR3 region has the DNA TGCGCCAGCAGCTTGGCCGGTGTTTCTGGAAACACCATATATTTT.

This clone was picked up one time. The chain combines TRBV29-1 with TRBJ2-7; D not certain. The V gene lost 0 bases and the J gene lost 2 bases, with 8 bases spanning the gap. Per the germline V gene, CDR1 is SQVTM and CDR2 is ANQGSEA. CDR3 size: 13 residues. CDR3 loop: CSVEDTQTYEQYF. The CDR3 DNA reads TGCAGCGTTGAAGATACCCAGACCTACGAGCAGTACTTC.

The V and J genes are TRBV3-1 (or the pseudogene TRBV3-2) and TRBJ2-3; 8 nucleotides line up with TRBD1. The CDR3 covers 15 residues. The V and J ends lost 4 bases and 2 bases, in that order; junction bases with no gene match: 5. Per germline, CDR1 LGHDT and CDR2 YNNKEL (reference sequence). The chain's CDR3 is CASSRMTGDTDTQYF. Here the CDR3 DNA reads TGTGCCAGCAGCCGAATGACAGGGGACACAGATACGCAGTATTTT.

The chain has TRBV5-6 and TRBJ2-1, with D perhaps matching TRBD2 (5 bases). CDR1 and CDR2 from the germline V gene are SGHDT and YYEEEE. Trimming pared 0 bases from V and 4 bases from J, leaving 11 bases between. CDR3 length equals 15 residues. The CDR3 here is CASSLGPPGYNEQFF. The CDR3, as DNA: TGTGCCAGCAGCTTGGGGCCGCCGGGGTACAATGAGCAGTTCTTC.

The J gene is TRBJ2-2, the V gene TRBV25-1, with 13 bases fitting TRBD2. Germline V gene data show CDR1 as MGHDK and CDR2 as SYGVNS. The CDR3 is 14 amino acids. The V and J ends lost 8 bases and 5 bases, in that order; junction bases with no gene match: 2. The CDR3 DNA sequence: TGTGCCAGCGGGGGACTAGCGGGAACCGGGGAGCTGTTTTTT. This encodes CASGGLAGTGELFF.

This chain links TRBV7-9 with TRBJ2-6; tentatively, D is TRBD1 (5 bases). This CDR3 is built from 19 residues. V lost 1 base to trimming and J lost 0 bases, with 16 bases between them. Germline V gives CDR1 SEHNR, CDR2 FQNEAQ (reference sequence). The CDR3 sequence: CASSLGPPLTASGANVLTF. The CDR3 DNA is TGTGCCAGCAGCTTAGGTCCCCCATTGACAGCCTCTGGGGCCAACGTCCTGACTTTC.

The chain has TRBV18 and TRBJ1-4, with TRBD1 matching over 7 bases. V was clipped by 4 bases and J by 8 bases; unmatched bases: 10. Germline CDR1 is KGHSH and CDR2 is LQKENI. The CDR3 contains 15 residues. The CDR3 sequence is CASSLTGTVEEKLFF. The CDR3 DNA reads as TGTGCCAGCTCACTGACCGGGACAGTCGAGGAAAAACTGTTTTTT.

This rearrangement joins TRBV9 to TRBJ2-6; 12 positions match TRBD1. CDR3 length equals 19 residues. In germline, CDR1 is SGDLS, CDR2 YYNGEE. With 0 bases clipped from V and 4 bases from J, the junction kept 8 bases outside the gene matches. The CDR3 is CASSVGSGQGARGANVLTF. In DNA, the CDR3 is TGTGCCAGCAGCGTAGGTTCGGGACAGGGGGCGCGCGGGGCCAACGTCCTGACTTTC.

This clone was detected a few times. The J gene is TRBJ2-6, the V gene TRBV6-5, with 8 bases lining up with TRBD2. Germline V gives CDR1 MNHEY, CDR2 SVGAGI. CDR3 length: 15 residues. The J segment lost 1 base and the V segment lost 6 bases, leaving 2 bases of the junction unmatched. CDR3 sequence: CASRAGGSGANVLTF. In DNA, the CDR3 is TGTGCCAGCAGGGCGGGGGGATCTGGGGCCAACGTCCTGACTTTC.

The chain employs TRBV5-1 and TRBJ2-3; TRBD2 matches at 8 bases. Losses at the gene ends were 0 bases for V and 0 bases for J; bases not matched to a gene: 3. This CDR3 contains 16 residues. Per germline, CDR1 SGHRS and CDR2 YFSETQ. CDR3 sequence (DNA): TGCGCCAGCAGCTTGGGAGTAGCGGGGAGCACAGATACGCAGTATTTT. Translated, it gives CASSLGVAGSTDTQYF.

Here the CDR3 reads CASSPPGHPYGYTF. CDR3 DNA: TGTGCCAGCAGTCCTCCGGGACACCCCTATGGCTACACCTTC. The chain carries TRBV25-1 and TRBJ1-2; perhaps TRBD1 as D (6 bases). V lost 5 bases, J lost 4 bases, and 14 bases lay in between. The CDR3 runs to 14 residues. CDR1 is MGHDK and CDR2 is SYGVNS in the germline V gene.

This chain connects TRBV5-6 to TRBJ2-7; TRBD2 matches 14 bases. The V and J ends lost 3 bases and 7 bases, in that order; junction bases with no gene match: 6. Per germline, CDR1 SGHDT and CDR2 YYEEEE. CDR3 length: 15 residues. DNA for the CDR3: TGTGCCAGCAGCTGGGGGACTAGCGGGGGAGGTGAGCAGTACGTC. This encodes CASSWGTSGGGEQYV.